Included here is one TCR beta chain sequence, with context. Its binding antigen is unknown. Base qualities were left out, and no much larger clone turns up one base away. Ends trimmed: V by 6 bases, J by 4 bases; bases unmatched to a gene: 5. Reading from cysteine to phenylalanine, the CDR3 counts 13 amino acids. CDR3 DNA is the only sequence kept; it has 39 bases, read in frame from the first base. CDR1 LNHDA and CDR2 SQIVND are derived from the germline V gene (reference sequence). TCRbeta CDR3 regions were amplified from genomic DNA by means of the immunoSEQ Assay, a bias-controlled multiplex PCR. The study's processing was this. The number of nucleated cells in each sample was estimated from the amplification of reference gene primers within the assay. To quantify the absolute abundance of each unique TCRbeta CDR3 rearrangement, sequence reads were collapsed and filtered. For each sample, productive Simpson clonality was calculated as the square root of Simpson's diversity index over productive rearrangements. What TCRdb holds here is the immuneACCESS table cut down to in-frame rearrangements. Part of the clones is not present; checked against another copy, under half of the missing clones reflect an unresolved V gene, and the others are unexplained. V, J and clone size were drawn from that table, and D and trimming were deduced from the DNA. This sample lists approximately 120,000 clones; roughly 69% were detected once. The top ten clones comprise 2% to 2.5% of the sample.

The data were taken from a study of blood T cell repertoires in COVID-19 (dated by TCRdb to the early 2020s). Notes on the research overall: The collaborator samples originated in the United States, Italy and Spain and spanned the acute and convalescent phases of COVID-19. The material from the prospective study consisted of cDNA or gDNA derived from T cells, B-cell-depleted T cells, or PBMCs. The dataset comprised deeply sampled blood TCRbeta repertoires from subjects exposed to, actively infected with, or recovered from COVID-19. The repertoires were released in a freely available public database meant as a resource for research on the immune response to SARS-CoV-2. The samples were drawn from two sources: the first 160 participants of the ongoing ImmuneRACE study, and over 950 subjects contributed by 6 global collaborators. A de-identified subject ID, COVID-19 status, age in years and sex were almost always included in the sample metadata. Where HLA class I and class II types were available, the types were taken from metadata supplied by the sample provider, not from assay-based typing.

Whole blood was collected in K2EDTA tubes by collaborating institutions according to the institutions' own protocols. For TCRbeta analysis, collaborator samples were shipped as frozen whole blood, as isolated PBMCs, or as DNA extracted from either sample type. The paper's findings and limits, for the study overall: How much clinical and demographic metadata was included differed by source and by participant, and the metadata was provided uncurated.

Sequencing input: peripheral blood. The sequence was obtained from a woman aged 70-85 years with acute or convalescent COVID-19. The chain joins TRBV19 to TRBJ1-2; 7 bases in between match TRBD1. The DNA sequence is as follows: TGTGCCAGTAGGGACAGGTGGGGCTATGGCTACACCTTC. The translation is CASRDRWGYGYTF.